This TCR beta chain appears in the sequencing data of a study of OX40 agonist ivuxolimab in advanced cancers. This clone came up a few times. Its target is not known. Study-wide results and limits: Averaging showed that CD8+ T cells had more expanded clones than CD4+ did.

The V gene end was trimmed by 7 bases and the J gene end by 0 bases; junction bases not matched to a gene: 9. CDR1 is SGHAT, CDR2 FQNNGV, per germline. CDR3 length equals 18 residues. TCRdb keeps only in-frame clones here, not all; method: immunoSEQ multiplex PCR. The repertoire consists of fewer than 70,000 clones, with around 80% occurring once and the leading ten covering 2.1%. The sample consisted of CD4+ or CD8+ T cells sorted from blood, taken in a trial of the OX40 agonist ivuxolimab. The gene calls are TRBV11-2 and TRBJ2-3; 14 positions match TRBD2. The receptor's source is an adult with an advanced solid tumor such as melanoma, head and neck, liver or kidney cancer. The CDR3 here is CASNGLAGGRTSTDTQYF. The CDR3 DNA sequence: TGTGCCAGCAACGGACTAGCGGGGGGCCGGACTAGCACAGATACGCAGTATTTT.